This record looks at one T cell receptor beta chain sequence and its context. Its target is not known. Trimming cost V 5 bases and J 3 bases, with 14 bases left between them. This CDR3 comprises 14 residues. The V gene's germline CDR1 is SEHNR and CDR2 FQNEAQ (reference sequence). The record originates from a study of cytotoxic CD8 clonotypes in ibrutinib-treated CLL. For the study at large: The patients comprised about a dozen relapsed/refractory and more than 14 treatment-naive cases, roughly 18 IGHV unmutated. Among responders, some 25 were partial and 2 complete; after median roughly 66 months, about 15 stayed remitted and about 12 progressed.

This table comes from immunoSEQ multiplex PCR, and its TCRdb copy is limited to in-frame clones, with some not included. The sample comprises some 160,000 clones, 70% to 85% of which are singletons, and approximately 2% rests with the top ten. PBMCs were cryopreserved, and roughly 2 micrograms of genomic DNA from them went into TCR beta libraries. Study-wide results and caveats: Clonality was higher at ibrutinib response and returned toward baseline at progression.

The rearrangement links TRBV7-9 to TRBJ2-7; D might be TRBD2 (5 bases). This specimen consisted of PBMCs, obtained after 12 months of ibrutinib treatment. The receptor comes from a human donor with chronic lymphocytic leukemia. CDR3 amino acids: CASSGIATRYEQYF. CDR3 DNA: TGTGCCAGCAGCGGGATAGCGACACGCTACGAGCAGTACTTC.